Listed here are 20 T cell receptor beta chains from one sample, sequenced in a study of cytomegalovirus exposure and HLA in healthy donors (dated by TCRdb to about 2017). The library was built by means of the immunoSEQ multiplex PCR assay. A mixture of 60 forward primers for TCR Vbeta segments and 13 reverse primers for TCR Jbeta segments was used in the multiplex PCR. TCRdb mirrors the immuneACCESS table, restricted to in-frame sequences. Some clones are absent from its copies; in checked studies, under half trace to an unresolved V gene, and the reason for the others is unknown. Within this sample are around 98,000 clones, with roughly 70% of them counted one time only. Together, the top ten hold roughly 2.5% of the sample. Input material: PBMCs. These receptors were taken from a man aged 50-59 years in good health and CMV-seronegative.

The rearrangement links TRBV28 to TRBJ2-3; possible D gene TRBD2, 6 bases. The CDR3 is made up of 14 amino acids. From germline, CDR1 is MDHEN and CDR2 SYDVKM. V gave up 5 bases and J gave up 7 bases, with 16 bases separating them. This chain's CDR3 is CASSPGTSLHTQYF. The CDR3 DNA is TGTGCCAGCAGTCCCGGGACTTCCCTTCATACGCAGTATTTT.

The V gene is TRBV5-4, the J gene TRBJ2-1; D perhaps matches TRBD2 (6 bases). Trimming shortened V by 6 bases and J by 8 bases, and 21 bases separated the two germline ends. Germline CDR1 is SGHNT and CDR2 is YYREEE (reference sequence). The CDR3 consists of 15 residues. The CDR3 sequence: CASTAGEVPVDEQFF. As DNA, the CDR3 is TGTGCCAGCACTGCCGGGGAGGTCCCCGTAGATGAGCAGTTCTTC.

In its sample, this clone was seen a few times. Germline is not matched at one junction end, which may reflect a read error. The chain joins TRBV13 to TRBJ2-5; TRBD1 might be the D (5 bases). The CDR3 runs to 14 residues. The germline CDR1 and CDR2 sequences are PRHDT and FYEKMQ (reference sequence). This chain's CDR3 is CASSVGVVQETQYF. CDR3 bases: TGTGCCAGCAGCGTAGGGGTAGTCCAAGAGACCCAGTACTTC.

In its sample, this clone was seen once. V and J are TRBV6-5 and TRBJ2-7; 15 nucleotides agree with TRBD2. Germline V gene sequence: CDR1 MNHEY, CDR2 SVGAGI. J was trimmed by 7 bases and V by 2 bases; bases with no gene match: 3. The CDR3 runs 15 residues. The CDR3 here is CASSYGTSGGREQYF. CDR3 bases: TGTGCCAGCAGTTACGGGACTAGCGGGGGGCGGGAGCAGTACTTC.

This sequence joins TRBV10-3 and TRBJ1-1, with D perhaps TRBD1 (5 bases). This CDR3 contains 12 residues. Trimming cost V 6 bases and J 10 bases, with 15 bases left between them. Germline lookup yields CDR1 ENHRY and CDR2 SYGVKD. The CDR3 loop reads CAISESAQGAFF. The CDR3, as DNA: TGTGCCATCAGCGAATCGGCCCAGGGAGCTTTCTTT.

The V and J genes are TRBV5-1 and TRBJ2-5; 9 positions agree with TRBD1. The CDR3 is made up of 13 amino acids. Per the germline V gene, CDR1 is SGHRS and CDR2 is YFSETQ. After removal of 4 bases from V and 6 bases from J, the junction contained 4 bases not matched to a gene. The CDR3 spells CASSQDRGKTQYF. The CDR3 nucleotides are TGCGCCAGCAGCCAGGACAGGGGAAAGACCCAGTACTTC.

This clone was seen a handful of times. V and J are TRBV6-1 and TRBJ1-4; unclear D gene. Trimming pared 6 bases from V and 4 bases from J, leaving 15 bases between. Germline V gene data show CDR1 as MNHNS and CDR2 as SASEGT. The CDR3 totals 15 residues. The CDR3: CASSRGWALNEKLFF. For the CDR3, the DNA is TGTGCCAGCAGCCGGGGTTGGGCGCTTAATGAAAAACTGTTTTTT.

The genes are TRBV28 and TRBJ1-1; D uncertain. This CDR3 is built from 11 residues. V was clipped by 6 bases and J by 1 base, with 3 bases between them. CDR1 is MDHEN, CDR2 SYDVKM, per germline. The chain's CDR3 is CASSRNTEAFF. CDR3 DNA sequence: TGTGCCAGCAGCCGGAACACTGAAGCTTTCTTT.

CDR3 sequence reads: CASSLAGGVVTDTQYF. In DNA form, the CDR3 reads TGCGCCAGCAGCTTGGCAGGGGGAGTGGTTACAGATACGCAGTATTTT. V and J are TRBV5-1 and TRBJ2-3; TRBD1 aligns across 7 bases. The trim removed 0 bases at V and 3 bases at J, leaving 7 bases unmatched. This CDR3 comprises 16 residues. Per the germline V gene, CDR1 is SGHRS and CDR2 is YFSETQ.

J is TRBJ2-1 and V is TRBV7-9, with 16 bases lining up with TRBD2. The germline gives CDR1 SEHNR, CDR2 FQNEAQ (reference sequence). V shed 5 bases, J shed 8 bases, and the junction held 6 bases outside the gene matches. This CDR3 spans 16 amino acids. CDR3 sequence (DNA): TGTGCCAGCAGCCCCGGGACTAGCGGGGGGGCCTATGAGCAGTTCTTC. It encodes CASSPGTSGGAYEQFF.

The CDR3 sequence is CASSASPGGLSDTQYF. The CDR3 DNA reads TGTGCCAGCAGCGCCTCGCCGGGGGGGCTGTCAGATACGCAGTATTTT. The gene calls are TRBV5-4 and TRBJ2-3, with TRBD2 matching 8 bases. Per germline, CDR1 SGHNT and CDR2 YYREEE (reference sequence). The CDR3 runs 16 residues. V shed 4 bases, J shed 4 bases, and the junction held 11 bases outside the gene matches.

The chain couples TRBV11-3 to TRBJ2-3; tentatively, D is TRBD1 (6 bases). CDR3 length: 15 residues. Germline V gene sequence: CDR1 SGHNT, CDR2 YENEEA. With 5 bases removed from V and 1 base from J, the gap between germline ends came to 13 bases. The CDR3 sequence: CASSVGQGRTDTQYF. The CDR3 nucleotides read TGTGCCAGCAGCGTTGGTCAGGGGCGCACAGATACGCAGTATTTT.

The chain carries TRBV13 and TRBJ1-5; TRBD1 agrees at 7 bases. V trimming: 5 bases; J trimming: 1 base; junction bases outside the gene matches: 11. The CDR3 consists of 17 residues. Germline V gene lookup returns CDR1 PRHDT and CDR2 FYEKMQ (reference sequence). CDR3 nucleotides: TGTGCCAGCAGCCGACGCGTAAACAGGGGAAGCAATCAGCCCCAGCATTTT. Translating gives CASSRRVNRGSNQPQHF.

Written as DNA, the CDR3 is TGTGCCAGCAGCCTAGGACTAGCGGGCCCGATCTACGAGCAGTACTTC. It specifies CASSLGLAGPIYEQYF. The chain links TRBV7-2 to TRBJ2-7; 11 nucleotides match TRBD2. Germline trimming cut 5 bases from V and 3 bases from J; bases unmatched to any gene: 9. CDR1 is SGHTA, CDR2 FQGNSA, per germline. This CDR3 contains 16 residues.

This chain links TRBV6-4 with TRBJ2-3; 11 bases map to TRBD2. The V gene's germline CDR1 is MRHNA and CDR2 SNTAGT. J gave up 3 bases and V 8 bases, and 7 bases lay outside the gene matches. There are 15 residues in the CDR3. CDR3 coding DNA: TGTGCCAGCCGAAGGACTAGCGGGCCGACAGATACGCAGTATTTT. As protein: CASRRTSGPTDTQYF.

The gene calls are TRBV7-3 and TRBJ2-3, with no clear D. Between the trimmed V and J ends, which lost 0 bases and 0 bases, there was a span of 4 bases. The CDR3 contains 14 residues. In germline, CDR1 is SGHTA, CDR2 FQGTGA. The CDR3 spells CASSLTRSTDTQYF. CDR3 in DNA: TGTGCCAGCAGCTTAACCAGGAGCACAGATACGCAGTATTTT.

The CDR3 region is CASSSTLVGVTGEQPQHF. CDR3 nucleotide sequence: TGTGCCAGCAGTTCCACCCTAGTTGGGGTAACGGGGGAGCAGCCCCAGCATTTT. The chain links TRBV28 to TRBJ1-5; possible D gene TRBD1, 5 bases. CDR1 and CDR2 (germline): MDHEN, SYDVKM. The CDR3 length is 18 residues. The germline V and J ends were trimmed by 4 bases and 7 bases, with 26 bases remaining between them.

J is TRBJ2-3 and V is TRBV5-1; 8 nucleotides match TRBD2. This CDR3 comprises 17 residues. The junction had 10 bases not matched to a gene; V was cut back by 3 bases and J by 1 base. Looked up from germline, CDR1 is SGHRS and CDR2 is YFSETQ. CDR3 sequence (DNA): TGCGCCAGCAGCTGGAAGTCGGGAGGGCCTCGCACAGATACGCAGTATTTT. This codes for CASSWKSGGPRTDTQYF. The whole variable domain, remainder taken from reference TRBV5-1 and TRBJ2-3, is KAGVTQTPRYLIKTRGQQVTLSCSPISGHRSVSWYQQTPGQGLQFLFEYFSETQRNKGNFPGRFSGRQFSNSRSEMNVSTLELGDSALYLCASSWKSGGPRTDTQYFGPGTRLTVL.

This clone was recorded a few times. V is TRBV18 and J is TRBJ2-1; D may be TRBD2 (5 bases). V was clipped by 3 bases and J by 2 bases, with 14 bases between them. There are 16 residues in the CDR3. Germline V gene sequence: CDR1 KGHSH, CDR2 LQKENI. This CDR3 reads CASSPNSDYPYNEQFF. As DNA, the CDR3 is TGTGCCAGCTCACCCAACTCTGACTACCCCTACAATGAGCAGTTCTTC. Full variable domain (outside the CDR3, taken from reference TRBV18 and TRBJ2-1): NAGVMQNPRHLVRRRGQEARLRCSPMKGHSHVYWYRQLPEEGLKFMVYLQKENIIDESGMPKERFSAEFPKEGPSILRIQQVVRGDSAAYFCASSPNSDYPYNEQFFGPGTRLTVL.

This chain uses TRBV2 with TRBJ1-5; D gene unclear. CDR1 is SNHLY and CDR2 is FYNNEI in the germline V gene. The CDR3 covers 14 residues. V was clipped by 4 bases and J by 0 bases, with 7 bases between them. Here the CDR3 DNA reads TGTGCCAGCAGTGGGCGGATTAGCAATCAGCCCCAGCATTTT. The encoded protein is CASSGRISNQPQHF. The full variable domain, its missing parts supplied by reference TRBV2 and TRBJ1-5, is EPEVTQTPSHQVTQMGQEVILRCVPISNHLYFYWYRQILGQKVEFLVSFYNNEISEKSEIFDDQFSVERPDGSNFTLKIRSTKLEDSAMYFCASSGRISNQPQHFGDGTRLSIL.